This passage covers 3 T cell receptor beta chains from one sample sequenced in a study of memory CD4+ T cells and cytomegalovirus serostatus. Assay used: immunoSEQ multiplex PCR; TCRdb lists only in-frame clones, some missing. Among 50,000 to 65,000 clones listed, around four fifths were seen once. The sort gate was single viable CD3+CD4+CD8-CD45RO+ cells for memory CD4+ T cells. Specimen: memory CD4+ T cells from blood. The receptors derive from an adult in good health and CMV-seronegative.

The chain combines TRBV7-3 with TRBJ2-3; the D gene is possibly TRBD2 (6 bases). CDR1 and CDR2 (germline): SGHTA, FQGTGA. The CDR3 has 16 residues. V gave up 1 base and J gave up 2 bases, with 13 bases separating them. Written as DNA, the CDR3 is TGTGCCAGCAGCTTAAGAACGGGACTTAACACAGATACGCAGTATTTT. Amino acids: CASSLRTGLNTDTQYF.

This chain connects TRBV5-1 to TRBJ2-2; no reliable D call. Per the germline V gene, CDR1 is SGHRS and CDR2 is YFSETQ. The CDR3 contains 15 residues. V was trimmed by 2 bases and J by 0 bases, leaving 8 bases between them. The CDR3 region is CASSLGGSNTGELFF. CDR3 bases: TGCGCCAGCAGCTTAGGTGGATCGAACACCGGGGAGCTGTTTTTT.

The rearrangement uses TRBV5-8 and TRBJ1-4, with D maybe TRBD1 (5 bases). The CDR3 loop spans 15 amino acids. With 3 bases removed from V and 10 bases from J, the gap between germline ends came to 19 bases. Germline loops: CDR1 SGHTS, CDR2 YDEGEE. The CDR3, as DNA: TGTGCCAGCAGCTCTGCGGGACTTGTTGTGGGAAAACTGTTTTTT. This codes for CASSSAGLVVGKLFF. Based on the CDR3 plus reference TRBV5-8 and TRBJ1-4, the full variable domain is EAGVTQSPTHLIKTRGQQATLRCSPISGHTSVYWYQQALGLGLQFLLWYDEGEERNRGNFPPRFSGRQFPNYSSELNVNALELEDSALYLCASSSAGLVVGKLFFGSGTQLSVL.